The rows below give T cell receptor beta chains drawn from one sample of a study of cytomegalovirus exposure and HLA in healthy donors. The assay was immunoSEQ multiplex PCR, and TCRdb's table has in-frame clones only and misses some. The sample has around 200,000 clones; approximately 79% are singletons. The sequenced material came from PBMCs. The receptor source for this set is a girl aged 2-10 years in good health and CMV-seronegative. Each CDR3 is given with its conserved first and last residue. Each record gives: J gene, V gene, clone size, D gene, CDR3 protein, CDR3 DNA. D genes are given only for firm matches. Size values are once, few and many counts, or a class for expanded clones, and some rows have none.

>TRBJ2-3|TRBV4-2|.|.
CASSQFPAGLRGDTQYF
TGTGCCAGCAGCCAATTTCCGGCGGGACTTCGTGGAGATACGCAGTATTTT
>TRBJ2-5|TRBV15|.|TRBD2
CATSRETTSVGETQYF
TGTGCCACCAGCAGAGAGACAACTAGCGTAGGAGAGACCCAGTACTTC
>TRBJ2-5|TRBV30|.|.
CAWSTQGQETQYF
TGTGCCTGGAGTACTCAGGGGCAAGAGACCCAGTACTTC
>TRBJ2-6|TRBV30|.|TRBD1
CAWSVLTDRATSGANVLTF
TGTGCCTGGAGTGTATTGACCGACAGGGCCACCTCTGGGGCCAACGTCCTGACTTTC
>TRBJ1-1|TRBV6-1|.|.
CASSIRAYTEAFF
TGTGCCAGCAGTATCAGGGCTTACACTGAAGCTTTCTTT
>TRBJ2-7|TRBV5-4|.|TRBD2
CASSSLAGGSYEQYF
TGTGCCAGCAGCTCCCTAGCGGGAGGGTCCTACGAGCAGTACTTC
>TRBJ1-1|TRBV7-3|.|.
CASSSNGDTEAFF
TGTGCCAGCAGCTCAAACGGGGACACTGAAGCTTTCTTT
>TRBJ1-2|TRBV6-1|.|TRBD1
CASSVRTGPGYGYTF
TGTGCCAGCAGTGTTCGGACAGGCCCAGGATATGGCTACACCTTC
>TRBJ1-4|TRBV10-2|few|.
CASTKQGANEKLFF
TGCGCCAGCACCAAACAGGGTGCGAATGAAAAACTGTTTTTT
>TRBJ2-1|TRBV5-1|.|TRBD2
CASSYLAGASNEQFF
TGCGCCAGCAGCTACTTAGCGGGGGCCTCCAATGAGCAGTTCTTC
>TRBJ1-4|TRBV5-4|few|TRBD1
CASSRGQGLEKLFF
TGTGCCAGCAGCCGTGGACAGGGGCTTGAAAAACTGTTTTTT
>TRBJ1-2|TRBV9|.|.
CASSLGQGVNYGYTF
TGTGCCAGCAGCTTAGGACAAGGGGTTAACTATGGCTACACCTTC
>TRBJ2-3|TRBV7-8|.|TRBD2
CASSPGLARDTQYF
TGTGCCAGCAGCCCCGGACTAGCAAGAGATACGCAGTATTTT
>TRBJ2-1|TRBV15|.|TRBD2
CATSRVTSGSNEQFF
TGTGCCACCAGCAGAGTGACTAGCGGGAGTAATGAGCAGTTCTTC
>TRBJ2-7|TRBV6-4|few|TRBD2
CASSPTSGSYEQYF
TGTGCCAGCAGTCCGACTAGCGGGAGCTACGAGCAGTACTTC
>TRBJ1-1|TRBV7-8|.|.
CASSPGARGTEAFF
TGTGCCAGCAGCCCAGGGGCCCGGGGCACTGAAGCTTTCTTT
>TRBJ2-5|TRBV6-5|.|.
CASNLRGQETQYF
TGTGCCAGCAATCTTAGGGGACAAGAGACCCAGTACTTC
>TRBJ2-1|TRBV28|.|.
CASSSRLLSYNEQFF
TGTGCCAGCAGTTCGAGACTTCTCTCCTACAATGAGCAGTTCTTC
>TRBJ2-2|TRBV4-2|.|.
CASSQALDSQNTGELFF
TGTGCCAGCAGCCAAGCCCTCGACAGCCAGAACACCGGGGAGCTGTTTTTT
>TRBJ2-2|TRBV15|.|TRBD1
CATSREGTGRDGELFF
TGTGCCACCAGCAGAGAAGGGACAGGGAGGGACGGGGAGCTGTTTTTT
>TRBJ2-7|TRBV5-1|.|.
CASSPRGEQYF
TGCGCCAGCAGCCCCCGAGGGGAGCAGTACTTC
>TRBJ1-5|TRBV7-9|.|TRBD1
CSSSFDRTGGAWNQPQHF
TGTTCCAGCAGCTTCGATAGGACAGGGGGCGCTTGGAATCAGCCCCAGCATTTT
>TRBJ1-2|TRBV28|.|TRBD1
CASKLPGQGVGGYTF
TGTGCCAGCAAACTACCGGGACAGGGGGTTGGGGGCTACACCTTC
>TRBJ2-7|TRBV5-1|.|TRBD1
CASSRPETGGYEQYF
TGCGCCAGCAGCCGTCCTGAGACAGGGGGCTACGAGCAGTACTTC
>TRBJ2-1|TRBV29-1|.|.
CSAAIDRYNEQFF
TGCAGCGCAGCAATTGACAGGTATAATGAGCAGTTCTTC
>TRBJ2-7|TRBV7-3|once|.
CASSLSGSYEQYF
TGTGCCAGCAGCTTATCAGGATCCTACGAGCAGTACTTC
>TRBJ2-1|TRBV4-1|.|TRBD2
CASSPKTRLAGGKSYNEQFF
TGCGCCAGCAGCCCTAAGACTAGGCTAGCGGGGGGAAAATCCTACAATGAGCAGTTCTTC
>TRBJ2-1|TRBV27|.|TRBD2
CASSPRPSSSGRNHNEQFF
TGTGCCAGCAGTCCCCGACCCTCTTCTAGCGGGAGGAACCACAATGAGCAGTTCTTC
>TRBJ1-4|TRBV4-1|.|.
CASGQPNEKLFF
TGCGCCAGCGGACAGCCTAATGAAAAACTGTTTTTT
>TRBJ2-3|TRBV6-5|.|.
CASINRVTDTQYF
TGTGCCAGCATCAACAGGGTTACAGATACGCAGTATTTT
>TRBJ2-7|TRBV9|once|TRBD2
CASSRRPGLASDEQYF
TGTGCCAGCAGCAGACGGCCGGGACTAGCTAGCGACGAGCAGTACTTC
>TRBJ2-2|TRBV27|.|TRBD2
CASRDVSGSHTGELFF
TGTGCCAGCAGAGACGTCAGCGGGAGTCATACCGGGGAGCTGTTTTTT
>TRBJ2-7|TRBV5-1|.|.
CASTHGPANTYEQYF
TGCGCCAGCACCCACGGTCCAGCGAATACCTACGAGCAGTACTTC
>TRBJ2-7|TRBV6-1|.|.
CASSEQGGGYEQYF
TGTGCCAGCAGTGAACAGGGAGGCGGCTACGAGCAGTACTTC
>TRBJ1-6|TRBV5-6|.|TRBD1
CASSRGQGANSPLHF
TGTGCCAGCAGCCGTGGACAGGGGGCGAATTCACCCCTCCACTTT
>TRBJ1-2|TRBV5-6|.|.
CASSLPSRGGGYGYTF
TGTGCCAGCAGCTTGCCGTCTAGGGGCGGCGGCTATGGCTACACCTTC
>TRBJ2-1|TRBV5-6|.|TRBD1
CASSLGDRDEQFF
TGTGCCAGCAGCTTGGGGGACAGGGATGAGCAGTTCTTC
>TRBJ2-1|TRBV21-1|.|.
CASSIEMSIGHEQFF
TGTGCCAGCAGTATCGAGATGTCAATTGGGCATGAGCAGTTCTTC
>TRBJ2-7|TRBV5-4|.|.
CASSGWDNSSYEQYF
TGTGCCAGCAGCGGTTGGGACAATTCTTCCTACGAGCAGTACTTC
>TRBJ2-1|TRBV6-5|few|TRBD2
CASSYDSGGAGRQFF
TGTGCCAGCAGTTACGATAGCGGGGGGGCGGGTAGGCAGTTCTTC
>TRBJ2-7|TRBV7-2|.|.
CASSLGRDNPYGARYF
TGTGCCAGCAGCTTGGGACGGGACAACCCGTACGGGGCAAGGTACTTC
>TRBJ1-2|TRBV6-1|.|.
CASSEVNTQGYTF
TGTGCCAGCAGTGAAGTAAACACGCAAGGCTACACCTTC
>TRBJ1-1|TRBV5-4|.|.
CASSLTQAEAFF
TGTGCCAGCAGCTTGACTCAGGCTGAAGCTTTCTTT
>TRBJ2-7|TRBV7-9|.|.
CASSSLDSTHEQYF
TGTGCCAGCAGCTCACTGGACAGTACCCACGAGCAGTACTTC
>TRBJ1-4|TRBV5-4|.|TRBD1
CASSLVPGQSNEKLFF
TGTGCCAGCAGCTTGGTTCCGGGACAGAGTAATGAAAAACTGTTTTTT
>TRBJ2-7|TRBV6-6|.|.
CASSYSRKTENEQYF
TGTGCCAGCAGTTACTCGAGGAAGACAGAAAACGAGCAGTACTTC
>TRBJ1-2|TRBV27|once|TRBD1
CASTMSGNRGFGYTF
TGTGCCAGCACCATGTCGGGGAACAGGGGGTTTGGCTACACCTTC
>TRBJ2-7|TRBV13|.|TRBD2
CASSFAGTSGRYEQYF
TGTGCCAGCAGCTTTGCCGGGACTAGCGGGAGATACGAGCAGTACTTC
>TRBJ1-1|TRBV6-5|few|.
CASSPGGATEAFF
TGTGCCAGCAGTCCCGGAGGGGCGACTGAAGCTTTCTTT
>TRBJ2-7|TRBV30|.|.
CAWSVGGFYEQYF
TGTGCCTGGAGTGTCGGAGGGTTCTACGAGCAGTACTTC